The entry below describes one T cell receptor beta chain. Assay used: immunoSEQ multiplex PCR; TCRdb lists only in-frame clones, some missing. The repertoire consists of about 180,000 clones, with 87% occurring once and the leading ten covering about an eighth. Germline V gene sequence: CDR1 MNHNS, CDR2 SASEGT. CDR3 length: 15 residues. Trimming removed 0 bases at V and 8 bases at J, with 16 bases between. This specimen belongs to a study of blood T cell repertoires in COVID-19. The wider study: Samples came from the United States, Italy and Spain, spanning acute and convalescent COVID-19.

Sequencing was done on a sample of peripheral blood. The sequence came from a woman in her sixties or seventies with COVID-19, enrolled during active disease. The gene calls are TRBV6-1 and TRBJ1-2, with D perhaps TRBD1 (6 bases). CDR3 region: CASSEALGGAGGYTF. CDR3 coding DNA: TGTGCCAGCAGTGAAGCGCTTGGGGGGGCCGGAGGCTACACCTTC.